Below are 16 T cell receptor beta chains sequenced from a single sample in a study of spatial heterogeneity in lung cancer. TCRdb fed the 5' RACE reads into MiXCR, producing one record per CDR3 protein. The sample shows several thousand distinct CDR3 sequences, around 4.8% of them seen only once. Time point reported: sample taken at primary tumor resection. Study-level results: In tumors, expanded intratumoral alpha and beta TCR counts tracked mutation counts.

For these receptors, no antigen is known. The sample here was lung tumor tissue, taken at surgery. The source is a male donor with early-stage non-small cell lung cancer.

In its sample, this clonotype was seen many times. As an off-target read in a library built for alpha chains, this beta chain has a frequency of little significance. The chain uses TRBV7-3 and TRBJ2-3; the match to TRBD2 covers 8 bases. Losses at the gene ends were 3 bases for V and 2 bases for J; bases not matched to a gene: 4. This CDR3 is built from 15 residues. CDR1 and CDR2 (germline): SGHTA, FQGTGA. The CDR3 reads CASSFSGKDTDTQYF. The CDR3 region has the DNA TGTGCCAGCAGCTTTAGCGGGAAGGACACAGATACGCAGTATTTT.

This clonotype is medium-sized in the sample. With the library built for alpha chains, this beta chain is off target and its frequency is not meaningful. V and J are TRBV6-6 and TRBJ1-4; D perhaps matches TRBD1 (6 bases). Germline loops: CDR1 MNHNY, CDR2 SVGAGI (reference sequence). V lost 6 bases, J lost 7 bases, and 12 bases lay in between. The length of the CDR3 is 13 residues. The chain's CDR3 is CASSSRGGEKLFF. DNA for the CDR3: TGTGCCAGCAGCTCCAGGGGAGGTGAAAAACTGTTTTTT.

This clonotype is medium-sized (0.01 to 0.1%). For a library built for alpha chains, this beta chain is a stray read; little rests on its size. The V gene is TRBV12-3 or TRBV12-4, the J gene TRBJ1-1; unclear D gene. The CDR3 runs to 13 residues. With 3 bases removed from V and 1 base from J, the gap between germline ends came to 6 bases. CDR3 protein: CASSLGENTEAFF. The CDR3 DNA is TGTGCCAGCAGTTTGGGAGAGAACACTGAAGCTTTCTTT.

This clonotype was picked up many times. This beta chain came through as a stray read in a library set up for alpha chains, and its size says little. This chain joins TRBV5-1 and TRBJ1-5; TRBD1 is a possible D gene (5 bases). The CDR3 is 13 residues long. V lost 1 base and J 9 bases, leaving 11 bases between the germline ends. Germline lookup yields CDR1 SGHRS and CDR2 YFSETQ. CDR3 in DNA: TGCGCCAGCAGCTTGAGAGGGGATGGGCCCCAGCATTTT. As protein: CASSLRGDGPQHF. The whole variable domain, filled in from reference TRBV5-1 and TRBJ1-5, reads KAGVTQTPRYLIKTRGQQVTLSCSPISGHRSVSWYQQTPGQGLQFLFEYFSETQRNKGNFPGRFSGRQFSNSRSEMNVSTLELGDSALYLCASSLRGDGPQHFGDGTRLSIL.

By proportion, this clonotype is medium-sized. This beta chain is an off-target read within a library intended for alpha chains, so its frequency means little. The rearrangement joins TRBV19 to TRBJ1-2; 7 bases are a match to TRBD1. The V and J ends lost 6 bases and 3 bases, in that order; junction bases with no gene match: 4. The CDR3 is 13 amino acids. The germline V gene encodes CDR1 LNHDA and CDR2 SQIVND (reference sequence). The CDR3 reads CASSPGQDYGYTF. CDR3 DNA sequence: TGTGCCAGTAGCCCAGGACAGGACTATGGCTACACCTTC.

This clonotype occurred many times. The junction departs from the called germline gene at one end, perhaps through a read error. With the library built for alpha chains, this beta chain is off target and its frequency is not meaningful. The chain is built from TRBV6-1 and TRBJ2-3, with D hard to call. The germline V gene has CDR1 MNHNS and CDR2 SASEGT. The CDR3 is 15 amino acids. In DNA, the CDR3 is TGTGCCAGCGGTGACCTGTCCGTGAGTCCAGATACGCAGTATTTT. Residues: CASGDLSVSPDTQYF.

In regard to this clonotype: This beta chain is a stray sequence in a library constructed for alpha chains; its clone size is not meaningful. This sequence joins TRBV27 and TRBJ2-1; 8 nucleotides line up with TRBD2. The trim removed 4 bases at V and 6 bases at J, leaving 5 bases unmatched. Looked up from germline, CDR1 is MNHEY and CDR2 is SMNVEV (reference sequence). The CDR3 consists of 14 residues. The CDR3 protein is CASSWGREANEQFF. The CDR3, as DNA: TGTGCCAGCAGTTGGGGGCGGGAGGCCAATGAGCAGTTCTTC.

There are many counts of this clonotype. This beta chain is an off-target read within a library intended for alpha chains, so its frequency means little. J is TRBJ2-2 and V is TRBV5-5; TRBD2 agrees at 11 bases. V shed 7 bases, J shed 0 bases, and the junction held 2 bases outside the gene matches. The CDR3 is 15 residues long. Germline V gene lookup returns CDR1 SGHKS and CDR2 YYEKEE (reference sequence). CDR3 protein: CASGGLAANTGELFF. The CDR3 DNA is TGTGCCAGCGGGGGACTAGCGGCGAACACCGGGGAGCTGTTTTTT.

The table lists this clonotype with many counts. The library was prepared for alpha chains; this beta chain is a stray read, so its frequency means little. The CDR3 DNA is TGTGCCAGTAGTATAGGAGCCTCTGGGGCCAACGTCCTGACTTTC. Translating it yields CASSIGASGANVLTF. The chain recombines TRBV19 with TRBJ2-6; D remains unclear. This CDR3 spans 15 amino acids. CDR1 is LNHDA and CDR2 is SQIVND in the germline V gene (reference sequence). V was trimmed by 1 base and J by 0 bases, leaving 4 bases between them.

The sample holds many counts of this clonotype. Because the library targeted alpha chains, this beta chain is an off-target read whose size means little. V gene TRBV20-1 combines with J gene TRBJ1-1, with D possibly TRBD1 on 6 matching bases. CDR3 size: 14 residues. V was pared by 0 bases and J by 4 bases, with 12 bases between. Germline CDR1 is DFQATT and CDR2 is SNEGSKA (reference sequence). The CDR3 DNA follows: TGCAGTGCTAGAGAGCAGGGGTGGGGCACTGAAGCTTTCTTT. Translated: CSAREQGWGTEAFF.

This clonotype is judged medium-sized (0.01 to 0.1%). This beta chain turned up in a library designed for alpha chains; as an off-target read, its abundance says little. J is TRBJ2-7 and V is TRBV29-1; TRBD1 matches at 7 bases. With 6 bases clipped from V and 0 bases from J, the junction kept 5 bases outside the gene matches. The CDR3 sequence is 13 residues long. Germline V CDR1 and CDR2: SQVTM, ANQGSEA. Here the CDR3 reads CSVRGLLSYEQYF. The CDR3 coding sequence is TGCAGCGTGAGGGGGCTCCTCTCCTACGAGCAGTACTTC.

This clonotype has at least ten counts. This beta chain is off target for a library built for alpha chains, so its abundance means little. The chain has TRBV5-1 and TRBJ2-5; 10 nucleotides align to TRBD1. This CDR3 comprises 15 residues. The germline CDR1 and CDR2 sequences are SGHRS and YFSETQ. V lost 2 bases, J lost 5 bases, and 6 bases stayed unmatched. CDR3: CASSFTGTGDETQYF. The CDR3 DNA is TGCGCCAGCAGCTTCACCGGGACAGGGGACGAGACCCAGTACTTC.

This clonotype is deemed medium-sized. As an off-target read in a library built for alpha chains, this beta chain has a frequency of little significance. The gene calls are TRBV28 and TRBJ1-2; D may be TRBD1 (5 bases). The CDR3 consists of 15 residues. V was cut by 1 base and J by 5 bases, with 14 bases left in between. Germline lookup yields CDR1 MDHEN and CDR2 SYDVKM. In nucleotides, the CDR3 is TGTGCCAGCAGTTTATCCGGACACCTGTTTTATGGCTACACCTTC. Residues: CASSLSGHLFYGYTF.

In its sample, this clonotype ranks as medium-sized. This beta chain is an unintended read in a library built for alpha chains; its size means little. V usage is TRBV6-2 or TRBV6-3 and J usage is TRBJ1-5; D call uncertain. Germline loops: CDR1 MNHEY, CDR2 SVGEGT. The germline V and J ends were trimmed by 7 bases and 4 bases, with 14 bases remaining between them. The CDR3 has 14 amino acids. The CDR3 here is CASTLGFGNQPQHF. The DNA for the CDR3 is TGTGCCAGCACCCTGGGGTTTGGGAATCAGCCCCAGCATTTT.

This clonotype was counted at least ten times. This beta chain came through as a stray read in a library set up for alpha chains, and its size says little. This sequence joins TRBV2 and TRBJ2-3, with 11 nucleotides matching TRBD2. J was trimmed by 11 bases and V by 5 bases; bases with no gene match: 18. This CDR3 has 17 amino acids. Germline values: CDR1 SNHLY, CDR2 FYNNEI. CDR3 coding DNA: TGTGCCAGCAGTCATTTCACTAGCGGGGGACCCGCGGGTGTGCAGTATTTT. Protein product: CASSHFTSGGPAGVQYF.

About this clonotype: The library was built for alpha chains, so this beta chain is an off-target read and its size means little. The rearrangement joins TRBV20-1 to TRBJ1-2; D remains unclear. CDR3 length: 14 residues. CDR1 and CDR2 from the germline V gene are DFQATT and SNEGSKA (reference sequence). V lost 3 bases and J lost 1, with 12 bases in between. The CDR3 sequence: CSARAHPINYGYTF. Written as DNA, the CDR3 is TGCAGTGCTAGGGCTCACCCCATTAACTATGGCTACACCTTC.